This T cell receptor (beta chain) was recovered during a study of Graves' ophthalmopathy and Graves' hyperthyroidism (dated by TCRdb to the late 2010s). About the full investigation: Peripheral blood was collected at initial diagnosis, prior to any treatment. The study used TCR beta repertoire signatures to distinguish Graves' ophthalmopathy from Graves' hyperthyroidism and to predict progression to ophthalmopathy. In total, approximately 130 blood samples were TCR-sequenced: some 40 ophthalmopathy, some 75 hyperthyroidism and about 17 hyperthyroidism-to-ophthalmopathy patients. To explore V-J signatures that distinguish ophthalmopathy from hyperthyroidism, a discovery set of 95 to 100 patients was enrolled, made up of some 41 with ophthalmopathy and roughly 57 with stable hyperthyroidism. An independent validation cohort comprised some 19 hyperthyroidism patients and some 16 patients who later progressed from hyperthyroidism to ophthalmopathy. In roughly 6 hyperthyroidism patients, T-cell repertoires of thyroid tissue and blood were compared. Once sampling was done, hyperthyroidism patients were given methimazole at a starting dose of 30 mg daily, while ophthalmopathy patients were given high-dose intravenous methylprednisolone. Summary of the overall study and its limitations: Sample size was not predetermined statistically, and investigators were not blinded to group allocation. Among expanded thyroid clonotypes with frequency above 0.001, most also showed up in blood, which suggests that blood repertoires may reflect the thyroid immune response. Ophthalmopathy was separated from stable hyperthyroidism by the 13-signature model with around 89% sensitivity and 81% to 84% specificity in cross-validation and with 80%/75% in the test set. In validation, the model predicted ophthalmopathy progression with nearly 71% sensitivity and approximately 75% specificity; roughly 11 predicted patients were CT-confirmed with GO in a median of about 6.2 months.

From a lookup of the germline V gene, CDR1 and CDR2 are MNHNS and SASEGT. Including the terminal cysteine and phenylalanine, the CDR3 comprises 17 residues. Left in the record is the CDR3 DNA by itself, 51 bases read in frame from the first base. The V end loses 3 bases and the J end loses 10 bases, and a stretch of 27 bases separates them. The ophthalmopathy patients had moderately to severely active disease, with a Clinical Activity Score of 3 or higher, a NOSPECS grade of 4 or higher, and a disease duration of less than 3 months. Patients with other autoimmune diseases, uncontrolled infections, pregnancy or lactation were excluded. Diagnosis was based on clinical symptoms, serum thyroxine, TRAb, thyroid ultrasound and orbital computed tomography. PBMCs were isolated from about 9.1 ml of fresh peripheral blood by Ficoll-Paque density gradient centrifugation. Total RNA was extracted with Trizol reagent and quality-checked on an Agilent 2100 Bioanalyzer.

This clonotype showed up just a few times. Which antigen it targets is not known. Base qualities were left out, and no much larger clone turns up one base away. For repertoire sequencing, TCR beta CDR3 regions were amplified from RNA transcripts. The first round of RT-PCR was done with HTBI primers and the Qiagen OneStep RT-PCR kit, and was followed by a second round of multiplex PCR, then size selection and purification. Sequencing of the libraries was carried out on an Illumina HiSeq2000 in paired-end mode with 100 bp reads. Per the original workflow: SOAPnuke was used to process the reads, removing any read that contained adapters or uncalled bases, had a mean Phred below 15, or lacked an exact match to the constant primer or identifier. COPE v1.2.5 was used to merge high-quality paired reads. Unique nucleotide sequences were defined as clonotypes and aligned to IMGT TRB V, D and J references using MiTCR v1.1. Only V-J combinations with frequency above 0.0001 were analysed, covering 99% to 99.2% of repertoires. For each V-J combination, a TCR clonal expansion and chaos score was defined as the ratio of F50 clonal expansion to chaos observed in the TCRdist matrix. Welch's t-statistics and random forest were used to narrow the features down to 10 to 15 V-J combinations, which were then fed into a naive Bayes classifier. Thyroid-blood repertoire similarity was quantified with the Morisita-Horn index. The raw public reads went through TCRdb reprocessing: fastp at Q25, MiXCR clone calling, in-frame beta chains kept. Under each unique CDR3 protein, matching rows form one entry showing the most common genes and DNA. These V and J calls derive from TCRdb rather than the authors' analysis. The table for this sample lists more than 550,000 distinct CDR3 sequences; 35% to 45% of them were counted only once. The ten largest make up over 2.5% of the sample.

The rearrangement combines TRBV6-1 with TRBJ2-5; there is no confident call for the D gene. The receptor's source is an adult man with Graves' ophthalmopathy. The specimen sequenced was peripheral blood. The nucleotide sequence reads as follows: TGTGCCAGCAGTGACGCATCGTTTTGGGGAAAAATATCACGCCAGTACTTC. Translated, it gives CASSDASFWGKISRQYF.